This T cell receptor (beta chain) was identified in a study of cytomegalovirus exposure and HLA in healthy donors (dated by TCRdb to about 2017). With regard to the full study: According to an earlier analysis of 550 to 700 of the donors, roughly 180 million T cells yielded 120 million or so unique TCR beta sequences and less than 300 Gb of sequence data. The study combined high-throughput TCR immunosequencing, statistical association of individual TCRs with disease status, and machine learning to predict cytomegalovirus infection status. Rather than using new phenotypic data, the later analysis identified candidate immune exposures from TCR beta sequences and from how often those sequences occurred across donors. Donor age, sex, ethnicity and CMV serostatus were collected together with the repertoire data. Of the roughly 400 genotyped donors, roughly 85% fell in the genetic ancestry cluster associated with self-reported Caucasian donors. The study was designed to test whether signatures of past pathogen exposure could be identified by cataloging public T cell receptors. Approximately 330 gigabases of sequencing data and 91 million or so unique TCR sequences made up an early release that covered approximately 620 HLA-typed donors. Typing coverage differed by locus: A, B, C, DRB1 and DQB1 were typed in roughly 629-640 donors, DQA1 in 500 to 550, DPA1 in 600 to 610, and DPB1 in 450 to 490. A later analysis re-analyzed previously published TCR beta repertoires from 650 to 800 donors and added high-resolution HLA genotyping to study TCR occurrence patterns. Among 300 to 500 genotyped donors of the cohort, an average of roughly 230,000 unique TCR beta nucleotide sequences was sequenced per donor, of which 15% to 20% were non-productive. Besides the first cohort of 550 to 750 subjects, a separate validation cohort made up of 95 to 150 different subjects was used. All discovery cohort repertoires had been generated using a single sequencing platform. To decide whether each TCR beta V gene segment behaved as functional or pseudogenic, an earlier analysis of fewer than 750 of the donors relied on high-throughput TCR beta sequencing. The T cell repertoires of about 700 subjects were profiled by immunosequencing and related to cytomegalovirus serostatus. Class I and class II HLA loci were covered by the typing at four-digit resolution. A later genetic analysis used genome-wide SNP genotypes for about 60% of the roughly 700 donors, treating that subset as a discovery cohort. Four or five DR-DQ haplotypes were treated as single units for association and clustering because of strong linkage in the cohort. The investigation overall reported the following: Most TCR sequences were observed very rarely across donors, whereas some public TCRs were present in many individuals. In a later analysis, several top co-occurrence clusters were reported to appear linked to parvovirus B19, influenza, CMV and Epstein-Barr virus. A few of the identified cytomegalovirus-associated TCR beta chains were confirmed in vitro to be specific for cytomegalovirus antigens. CMV serostatus was the only immune exposure information available for the cohort. In the study, roughly 160 TCR beta chains were listed as associated with cytomegalovirus. In this cohort, only TCR beta chains were sequenced, and detectable features were limited by the absence of alpha or paired-chain data. A further reported finding was that TCR beta sequences accurately predicted the HLA-A and HLA-B alleles for most subjects in the first cohort. A group of highly shared sequence variants was considered likely to be a technical artifact of the sequencing pipeline. A later analysis found that TCR association rates varied across HLA loci, with DRB1 alleles showing the most associated TCRs and HLA-C alleles the fewest. In a later analysis, 15,000 to 20,000 TCR beta sequences were associated with specific HLA alleles at a false discovery rate of 0.05. Correlated functional status among segregating V segments might be attributable to linkage disequilibrium, but an unknown experimental factor could not be ruled out. Because some donors lacked HLA typing at each locus, the association tests relied only on the typed subset. It was suggested by the authors that the approach could potentially be generalized to other disease states and immunological phenotypes. Roughly uniform sequencing depth across donors was assumed in presence/absence analyses, although this assumption may not hold. Compared with the 666-donor mean, donors in an Asian-associated ancestry cluster had fewer N-insertions in productive TCRs, according to a later genetic analysis. Cytomegalovirus status was reported to be diagnosed by the classifier with high specificity and sensitivity in both the original and validation cohorts. When HLA alleles, especially DR and DQ, strongly co-occurred, attributing TCR associations to individual alleles was difficult. A later genetic analysis associated a missense DCLRE1C variant with V-gene and J-gene trimming of TCR beta chains, and an independent cohort replicated the association. Some IMGT-functional V segments, including TRBV6-2 and TRBV6-3, could not be distinguished by the 87-base-pair reads and were therefore excluded. Because counts were too low, about 18 rarely observed V segments, including chromosome 9 orphons, were excluded from the earlier analysis of a few hundred of the donors. Broadly in line with IMGT annotations, most TCR beta V segments showed up in productive rearrangements about 87% or about 30% of the time in an earlier analysis of 450 to 600 of the donors. A later analysis found that HLA-associated TCR beta chains were more clonally expanded and had lower generation probabilities than equally common non-associated chains. A later analysis found that most CMV-associated TCR beta chains appeared HLA-restricted, with HLA associations seemingly driven largely by CMV exposure.

The library was produced with the immunoSEQ multiplex PCR assay. For the multiplex PCR, a mixture combining 60 forward primers for TCR Vbeta segments and 13 reverse primers for TCR Jbeta segments was used. The CDR3 region of rearranged TCR beta genes was amplified from genomic DNA with a multiplex PCR assay. The Illumina HiSeq System was used to sequence the amplified TCR beta libraries as 87-base-pair reads. The source study handled its data this way. A later analysis counted about 82 million unique TCR beta chains across the 670 or so repertoires, and approximately 11 million of these chains were shared by at least two donors. To remove PCR and sequencing errors, raw reads were error-corrected and collapsed into unique sequences using a nearest-neighbor algorithm that merged closely related sequences. To assign V, D and J gene segments, CDR3 sequences were aligned to IMGT reference sequences. For a sequence to be retained, a match of at least six nucleotides was required to both a V gene segment and a J gene segment. Rearrangements were classified as productive when the CDR3 lacked stop codons and remained in frame with V and J, and all other rearrangements were classified as non-productive. CDR3 was defined according to IMGT convention as the region running from the second conserved V-encoded cysteine to the conserved J-encoded phenylalanine. Sequences without an unambiguous match to a single V gene segment were excluded from the earlier analysis of almost 600 of the donors. In an earlier analysis of approximately 590 of the donors, a V segment was called functional when productive rearrangements were above 56.7%, and segregating when the standard deviation between donors exceeded 5%. A statistical classification framework was built to diagnose cytomegalovirus status from the catalog of TCR beta chain sequences. A later analysis assigned V and J genes by comparing TCR nucleotide sequences with IMGT/GENE-DB human TR gene sequences. The TCRdist pipeline was used in a later analysis to assign CDR3 sequences and most-parsimonious VDJ recombination scenarios. In a later analysis, each TCR beta chain was defined by its CDR3 amino acid sequence together with its V-gene family, and reads lacking a unique V-gene family were excluded. A later analysis removed 592 highly shared, low-generation-probability nucleotide sequences to deal with suspected cross-contamination and a sequencing artifact. In a later analysis, a clonal expansion index for each public chain was calculated from normalized within-repertoire ranks of inferred template counts. In a later analysis, generation probabilities were computed with a VDJ recombination model fitted to out-of-frame rearrangements, and the resulting probabilities were checked against IGoR. In a later analysis, hypergeometric tests were used to score TCR-TCR, TCR-HLA and TCR-CMV co-occurrence, with a repertoire-size bias correction applied to TCR pairs. To estimate false discovery rates, a later analysis permuted the HLA or CMV assignments 20 times. In a later analysis, co-occurring TCRs were grouped with DBSCAN, and TCRdist sequence similarity was added when clustering was performed within HLA-allele-positive subsets. For co-occurrence clustering, repertoires with fewer than 30,000 or more than 120,000 public chains were excluded, along with roughly 5 repertoires with anomalous nucleotide sharing. In TCRdb, the immuneACCESS table is reduced to in-frame sequences with V and J assigned. These tables do not hold every clone; where another copy was compared, an unresolved V gene accounts for under half, and the others remain unexplained. The DNA gave D and trimming, while V, J and clone size come from that table. Here the sample has 150,000 to 200,000 clones; around 76% occur a single time. The ten largest account for over 1.1% of the sample.

At the junction V is shortened by 5 bases and J by 9 bases; bases outside the gene matches: 16. CDR3 length: 15 amino acids, cysteine to phenylalanine. Only the CDR3 DNA is retained, 45 bases long and in frame from the first base. The germline V gene gives CDR1 as MGHRA and CDR2 as YSYEKL. A single count supports this clone. The antigen it binds to is not known. Per-nucleotide qualities are absent, and no much larger clonotype sits a single base away. The cohort consisted of 666 healthy bone marrow donors. Cohort members were all nominally healthy when sampled, although unrecorded immune exposures were likely present. The donor was CMV seronegative and belonged to the group of 350 to 400 seronegative cohort members. A peripheral blood sample was collected from each donor, and TCR beta sequencing was performed on peripheral blood mononuclear cells. Genomic DNA was extracted from the blood cell samples with the Qiagen DNeasy Blood Extraction Kit.

The V gene is TRBV4-1 and the J gene is TRBJ2-7, and 7 bases in between align with TRBD2. The sample taken for sequencing was PBMCs. This clonotype originated in a man in his 60s in good health and CMV-seronegative. CDR3 protein: CASSAGEEPYERQYF. Here is the DNA: TGCGCCAGCAGCGCGGGGGAGGAGCCTTACGAGAGGCAGTACTTC.